This TCR beta chain was sequenced for a study of long-term antiretroviral therapy in people with HIV (dated by TCRdb to between 2021 and 2023). For context, the study as a whole: Collection of the earliest samples took place about a decade ahead of the 2015 WHO recommendation for immediate ART, at a time when ART was typically delayed until CD4 counts fell. This retrospective serial study examined whether starting ART and sustained HIV suppression were associated with changes in the composition and diversity of the TRB repertoire in peripheral blood. The cohort contributed roughly 190 cryopreserved PBMC samples from 30 adults with confirmed HIV infection, collected serially over a mean of about six years (range 1-12). Among the approximately 30 participants with HIV, eleven to twelve were female. No cross-contamination during QIAcube processing turned up in test extractions that ran a monoclonal T-cell line alongside 25 to 35 polyclonal samples. What the research found in general, with its limitations: Expanded TRB clones identified before ART initiation dominated the repertoire at all time points, although this dominance fluctuated and declined in many PLHIV after ART. Starting ART was linked to a significant rise in TRB diversity, yet even after long-term ART the diversity remained significantly lower than in transplant donor controls. HIV repertoires had narrower CDR3 length ranges than controls, and the network structure suggested an antigen-experienced repertoire that shifted only slightly toward naive after ART. Because cell numbers in pre-ART samples were limited, unsorted PBMC were profiled instead of sorted CD4+ and CD8+ T cells. No data were available on ART adherence, viral resistance or therapy changes, limiting inferences about post-ART repertoire changes. The samples span the years 2004 to 2017, and the ART regimens used at that time may not be as effective as current regimens. Owing to limited PBMC availability, only the TCR beta chain was sequenced, without alpha chain pairing.

About this clone itself: Its antigen remains unidentified. No base qualities exist here, and no much larger clone lies one base off it.

Sequences SNHLY (CDR1) and FYNNEI (CDR2) are obtained from the germline V gene. Including cysteine and phenylalanine, the CDR3 has 15 amino acids. Here the CDR3 DNA is all that survives: 45 bases in frame from base 1. Trimming costs V 5 bases and J 3 bases, and their ends lie 13 bases apart. To be included, a participant needed at least one PBMC sample from before ART initiation plus at least two post-ART samples. All participants with HIV were treated in the United States of America. Before DNA extraction, cryopreserved samples of about 0.95-10 million PBMC were thawed and then washed. At the time of the earliest PBMC sample, participants with HIV were aged between about 23 and 55 years. Per participant, PBMC samples came from 1-4 timepoints prior to ART initiation and 2-8 timepoints following ART initiation, for a median of 7 samples. For every participant, serial HIV viral load, CD4+ T-cell count, ART history and demographic data were obtained. A Qiagen kit on a QIAcube was used to extract genomic DNA from unsorted PBMC, with samples processed in batches of 12.

The immunoSEQ hsTCRB v3.0 assay was used at survey level resolution to sequence the TRB variable region. TRB sequencing targeted a depth of roughly 40,000-55,000 T-cell genomes per sample. An Illumina MiSeq with a v3 150-cycle kit was used to sequence the pooled TRB libraries. For the original study's pipeline: Repertoire analysis ran in R within a reproducible Nextflow workflow covering QC, data transformation and analysis. LymphoSeq2, an R package for AIRR-Seq data exploration, was used to implement custom analyses. After excluding a handful of samples that yielded fewer than 5000 total TRB sequences, fewer than 200 HIV repertoires remained for analysis. Among the 180 to 200 HIV repertoires that were kept, 59 were collected before ART initiation and 120 to 140 were collected after ART initiation. Repertoires were downsampled to 5000 TRB nucleotide sequences, and summary statistics were averaged over 100 downsampling iterations. The analysis kept only TRB sequences whose CDR3 regions were at least seven amino acids long. Two measures captured diversity: a Shannon entropy-derived clonality score and the Gini coefficient. In the repertoire networks, any two of the top 5000 CDR3 amino acid sequences were connected whenever the two sequences differed by an edit distance of one. For TRB CDR3 amino acid sequences, GLIPH2 was used to predict antigen specificity groups and MHC restriction. CDR3 amino acid sequences were matched against VDJdb and McPAS-TCR to flag known CMV, EBV, HIV or tissue antigen associations. Pre-ART, post-ART and control groups were compared with Wilcoxon signed-rank tests and Holm-Bonferroni correction. TCRdb took this table from immuneACCESS and kept in-frame rearrangements with V and J called. Such tables lack part of the clones; where checked against another copy, unresolved V genes explain under half of the gap, and the rest is unexplained. The DNA was the basis for D and trimming; V, J and clone size are from that table. The sample table shows tens of thousands of clones, and more than 75% are seen once. The ten largest make up around 5.4% of the sample.

The TCR comes from a woman in her forties or fifties with HIV. The chain links TRBV2 with TRBJ1-4; a tentative D match to TRBD1 spans 5 bases. The sequencing here drew on unsorted PBMCs, taken 0.1 years before starting antiretroviral therapy. The CDR3 protein is CASSPLGVPNEKLFF. Here is the DNA: TGTGCCAGCAGTCCCTTAGGGGTGCCTAATGAAAAACTGTTTTTT.